The clone carrying this TCR beta chain was seen only once. The antigen is unknown. Germline-derived CDR1 and CDR2 are LNHDA and SQIVND (reference sequence). There are 15 residues in the CDR3. Trimming cost V 5 bases and J 3 bases, with 17 bases left between them. This sample was taken from a study of shared clonotypes between healthy human individuals. Overall study findings and caveats: The donor pool, a small one, limited the genetic and exposure-history diversity represented.

The team ran DNA from unsorted PBMCs on ten immunoSEQ deep assay plates for sequencing. Sequencing used immunoSEQ multiplex PCR; TCRdb keeps in-frame clones, though not all of them. The sample includes nearly 500,000 clones, 76% of them seen just once. The sample consisted of PBMCs. The rearrangement links TRBV19 to TRBJ2-7; either TRBD1 or TRBD2 may supply D (6 bases each). This TCR derives from a woman in her thirties or forties in good health. Some clones in this sample may be carry-over from other donors' samples. The CDR3 loop reads CASSQFGGQDYEQYF. The CDR3 DNA follows: TGTGCCAGTAGTCAATTTGGGGGGCAGGACTACGAGCAGTACTTC.